Presented here are 23 T cell receptor beta chains from one specimen sequenced in a study of CD8 T cells in Susac syndrome. Random hexamers were used to reverse transcribe about 0.45 to 1 ug of RNA. Using its own MiXCR run on the immunoSEQ multiplex PCR reads, TCRdb lists one record per CDR3 protein. The top ten hold more than 0.095% of the sample, which has some 160,000 distinct CDR3 sequences, approximately 94% seen once. The specimen sequenced was CD4+ T cells from PBMCs. Source of these receptors: a human donor with Susac syndrome.

The chain links TRBV29-1 to TRBJ2-5, with D uncertain. Germline CDR1 SQVTM, CDR2 ANQGSEA. Trimming took off 4 bases at V and 5 bases at J, with 8 bases between the two ends. The CDR3 length is 11 residues. This chain's CDR3 is CSVVGFETQYF. The CDR3 bases are TGCAGCGTTGTCGGGTTTGAGACCCAGTACTTC.

The genes are TRBV18 and TRBJ2-3; possibly TRBD1 for D (5 bases). V lost 0 bases and J 1 base, leaving 8 bases between the germline ends. CDR1 is KGHSH and CDR2 is LQKENI in the germline V gene. The CDR3 is made up of 15 amino acids. The CDR3 nucleotides read TGTGCCAGCTCACCACCAGGGGTCCGCACAGATACGCAGTATTTT. Translating gives CASSPPGVRTDTQYF.

The rearrangement links TRBV12-3 or TRBV12-4 to TRBJ2-5; 7 nucleotides align to TRBD1. Trimming cost V 6 bases and J 5 bases; bases outside gene matches: 12. The CDR3 covers 15 residues. The CDR3 nucleotides are TGTGCCAGCAGCCCCGAAACAGGGGCCAGGGAGACCCAGTACTTC. It is translated as CASSPETGARETQYF.

V gene TRBV29-1 combines with J gene TRBJ1-1; D gene unclear. Germline lookup yields CDR1 SQVTM and CDR2 ANQGSEA. The CDR3 sequence is 10 residues long. The germline V and J ends were trimmed by 3 bases and 10 bases, with 9 bases remaining between them. CDR3 loop: CSVERRRAFF. The DNA for the CDR3 is TGCAGCGTTGAGCGTCGCCGAGCTTTCTTT.

This sequence joins TRBV11-1 and TRBJ2-3; D uncertain. This CDR3 is built from 13 residues. Deletions cut 3 bases from V and 4 bases from J, with 8 bases between. The germline CDR1 and CDR2 sequences are SGHAT and FQDESV (reference sequence). The CDR3 DNA is TGTGCCAGCAGCTTCGGACCCCCAGATACGCAGTATTTT. It translates to CASSFGPPDTQYF. The full variable domain, in which reference TRBV11-1 and TRBJ2-3 provide the parts outside the CDR3, is EAEVAQSPRYKITEKSQAVAFWCDPISGHATLYWYRQILGQGPELLVQFQDESVVDDSQLPKDRFSAERLKGVDSTLKIQPAELGDSAMYLCASSFGPPDTQYFGPGTRLTVL.

The genes are TRBV5-1 and TRBJ1-2, with a tentative D call TRBD1 (6 bases). CDR3 length: 14 amino acids. V was cut by 4 bases and J by 7 bases, with 17 bases left in between. In germline, CDR1 is SGHRS, CDR2 YFSETQ. The DNA for the CDR3 is TGCGCCAGCAGCCGCACCCAACAGGGTCGTGGCTACACCTTC. Amino acids: CASSRTQQGRGYTF.

The chain is built from TRBV12-3 or TRBV12-4 and TRBJ2-3; perhaps TRBD1 as D (5 bases). The CDR3 is made up of 15 amino acids. V lost 4 bases and J 4 bases, leaving 15 bases between the germline ends. The DNA of the CDR3 is TGTGCCAGCAGTTGGGCCGGGCAGGGCCCAGATACGCAGTATTTT. Translating gives CASSWAGQGPDTQYF.

This sequence joins TRBV30 and TRBJ1-2; 8 bases match TRBD1. Germline loops: CDR1 GTSNPN, CDR2 SVGIG (reference sequence). Germline trimming cut 7 bases from V and 7 bases from J; bases unmatched to any gene: 8. The CDR3 is 12 residues long. CDR3 in amino acids: CAFHDRGTGYTF. The CDR3 DNA reads as TGTGCCTTTCACGACAGGGGAACTGGCTACACCTTC.

V usage is TRBV9 and J usage is TRBJ2-7; D is perhaps TRBD2 (7 bases). Germline V CDR1 and CDR2: SGDLS, YYNGEE. Trimming cost V 8 bases and J 2 bases, with 17 bases left between them. The CDR3 length is 14 residues. This CDR3 is CASEIDGGPYEQYF. In DNA form, the CDR3 reads TGTGCCAGTGAAATAGACGGGGGGCCCTACGAGCAGTACTTC.

The rearrangement links TRBV20-1 to TRBJ2-2; the D is unclear. Per germline, CDR1 DFQATT and CDR2 SNEGSKA (reference sequence). This CDR3 is built from 12 residues. V lost 3 bases to trimming and J lost 2 bases, with 4 bases between them. CDR3 residues: CSASANTGELFF. The CDR3 coding sequence is TGCAGTGCTAGTGCTAACACCGGGGAGCTGTTTTTT.

This clonotype has just one count. This chain joins TRBV5-5 and TRBJ2-1, with TRBD1 matching over 10 bases. This CDR3 is 16 amino acids long. The J segment lost 7 bases and the V segment lost 4 bases, leaving 11 bases of the junction unmatched. Germline V gene lookup returns CDR1 SGHKS and CDR2 YYEKEE (reference sequence). In DNA form, the CDR3 reads TGTGCCAGCAGCAGGGGACAGGGGTTTTCGGGGAATGAGCAGTTCTTC. Translation: CASSRGQGFSGNEQFF.

The J gene is TRBJ2-2, the V gene TRBV30; no reliable D call. V lost 4 bases and J 0 bases, leaving 15 bases between the germline ends. The CDR3 is 16 amino acids. Germline CDR1 is GTSNPN and CDR2 is SVGIG (reference sequence). CDR3 protein: CAWTVGVSANTGELFF. For the CDR3, the DNA is TGTGCCTGGACCGTGGGTGTCAGCGCGAACACCGGGGAGCTGTTTTTT.

This clonotype came up a few times. CDR3: CSGRVHNYEQYF. CDR3 DNA: TGCAGCGGCCGGGTTCACAACTACGAGCAGTACTTC. The chain couples TRBV29-1 to TRBJ2-7; unclear D gene. Trimming shortened V by 7 bases and J by 3 bases, and 13 bases separated the two germline ends. Germline values: CDR1 SQVTM, CDR2 ANQGSEA. The CDR3 contains 12 residues.

This clonotype appeared once. The chain combines TRBV18 with TRBJ2-1, with 9 bases matching TRBD2. The CDR3 is made up of 15 amino acids. From germline, CDR1 is KGHSH and CDR2 LQKENI. V lost 1 base, J lost 5 bases, and 3 bases stayed unmatched. Here the CDR3 reads CASSPQPSGDNEQFF. CDR3 DNA: TGTGCCAGCTCACCACAGCCTAGCGGGGACAATGAGCAGTTCTTC.

This sequence joins TRBV5-6 and TRBJ1-5, with 7 bases lining up with TRBD1. This CDR3 comprises 15 residues. Looked up from germline, CDR1 is SGHDT and CDR2 is YYEEEE. V was pared by 0 bases and J by 3 bases, with 3 bases of the junction left unmatched. CDR3 DNA: TGTGCCAGCAGCTTGGGGGACAGACCCAATCAGCCCCAGCATTTT. It codes for CASSLGDRPNQPQHF.

The chain combines TRBV29-1 with TRBJ2-7; D tentatively reads TRBD1 or TRBD2 (5 bases each). The germline gives CDR1 SQVTM, CDR2 ANQGSEA. The length of the CDR3 is 15 residues. The V gene lost 6 bases and the J gene lost 5 bases, with 23 bases spanning the gap. The CDR3 here is CSVYYTASRGDEQYF. In DNA, the CDR3 is TGCAGCGTGTACTATACGGCCAGTCGAGGGGACGAGCAGTACTTC.

This chain links TRBV29-1 with TRBJ2-5, with no clear D. The germline V and J ends were trimmed by 2 bases and 2 bases, with 18 bases remaining between them. Germline V gives CDR1 SQVTM, CDR2 ANQGSEA. CDR3 size: 16 residues. CDR3 region: CSVEKASSRIQETQYF. In DNA, the CDR3 is TGCAGCGTTGAAAAGGCATCGTCGAGGATACAAGAGACCCAGTACTTC.

The V and J genes are TRBV7-2 and TRBJ2-6, with TRBD1 as a possible D gene (6 bases). The CDR3 is made up of 15 amino acids. Trimming left V 5 bases short and J 1 base short, with 9 bases between. Germline CDR1 and CDR2: SGHTA and FQGNSA. CDR3 coding DNA: TGTGCCAGCAGCCCTACAGGGTCTGGGGCCAACGTCCTGACTTTC. This gives the protein CASSPTGSGANVLTF.

The chain uses TRBV5-1 and TRBJ1-3, with a weak D call TRBD1 (5 bases). V was shortened by 0 bases and J by 1 base, with 8 bases between the two germline ends. CDR1 and CDR2 (germline): SGHRS, YFSETQ. The CDR3 sequence is 15 residues long. The CDR3 DNA reads TGCGCCAGCAGCTTGGAGGGGATTTCTGGAAACACCATATATTTT. Amino acid sequence: CASSLEGISGNTIYF.

This chain joins TRBV2 and TRBJ2-3; 7 positions agree with TRBD2. J gave up 12 bases and V 6 bases, and 6 bases lay outside the gene matches. Germline CDR1 SNHLY, CDR2 FYNNEI. The CDR3 is made up of 11 amino acids. The CDR3 sequence: CASRLAEIQYF. The CDR3 DNA sequence: TGTGCCAGCAGGCTAGCGGAGATACAGTATTTT.

The DNA of the CDR3 is TGTGCCAGCAGTTACGCGGGACTAGCGGGGGGTCAGACCCAGTACTTC. It codes for CASSYAGLAGGQTQYF. The chain carries TRBV6-2 or TRBV6-3 and TRBJ2-5; 15 bases are a match to TRBD2. CDR1 is MNHEY, CDR2 SVGEGT, per germline. CDR3 length: 16 amino acids. The junction had 4 bases not matched to a gene; V was cut back by 2 bases and J by 6 bases.

The chain has TRBV6-6 and TRBJ2-6; possibly TRBD1 for D (5 bases). Germline values: CDR1 MNHNY, CDR2 SVGAGI (reference sequence). Trimming removed 5 bases from V and 2 bases from J, with 13 bases in between. The CDR3 consists of 16 residues. The CDR3 sequence is CASSNIRGPGANVLTF. The CDR3, as DNA: TGTGCCAGCAGTAACATTAGGGGCCCTGGGGCCAACGTCCTGACTTTC.

The CDR3 coding sequence is TGTGCCAGCAGCAGCAGCCCTGGGGGACAGAACACCGGGGAGCTGTTTTTT. Encoded protein: CASSSSPGGQNTGELFF. The genes are TRBV7-2 and TRBJ2-2, with D maybe TRBD1 (6 bases). Germline V gene sequence: CDR1 SGHTA, CDR2 FQGNSA. V was clipped by 5 bases and J by 1 base, with 17 bases between them. The CDR3 extends over 17 amino acids.